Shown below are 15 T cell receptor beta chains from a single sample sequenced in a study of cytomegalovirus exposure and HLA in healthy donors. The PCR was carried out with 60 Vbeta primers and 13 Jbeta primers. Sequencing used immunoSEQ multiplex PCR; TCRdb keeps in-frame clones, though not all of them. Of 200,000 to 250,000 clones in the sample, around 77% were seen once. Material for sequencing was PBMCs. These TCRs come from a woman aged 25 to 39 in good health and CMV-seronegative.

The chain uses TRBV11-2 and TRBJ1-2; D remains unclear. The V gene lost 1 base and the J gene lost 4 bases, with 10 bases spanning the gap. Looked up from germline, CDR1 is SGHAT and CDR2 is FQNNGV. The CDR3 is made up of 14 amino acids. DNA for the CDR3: TGTGCCAGCAGCTTAGCCCACAGTTTCTATGGCTACACCTTC. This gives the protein CASSLAHSFYGYTF. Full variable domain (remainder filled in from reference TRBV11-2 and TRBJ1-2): EAGVAQSPRYKIIEKRQSVAFWCNPISGHATLYWYQQILGQGPKLLIQFQNNGVVDDSQLPKDRFSAERLKGVDSTLKIQPAKLEDSAVYLCASSLAHSFYGYTFGSGTRLTVV.

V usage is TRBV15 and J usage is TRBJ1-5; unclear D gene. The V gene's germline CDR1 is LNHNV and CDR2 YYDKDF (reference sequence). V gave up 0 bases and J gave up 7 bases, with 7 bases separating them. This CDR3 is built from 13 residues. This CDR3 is CATSRDPLQPQHF. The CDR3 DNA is TGTGCCACCAGCAGAGACCCCCTCCAGCCCCAGCATTTT.

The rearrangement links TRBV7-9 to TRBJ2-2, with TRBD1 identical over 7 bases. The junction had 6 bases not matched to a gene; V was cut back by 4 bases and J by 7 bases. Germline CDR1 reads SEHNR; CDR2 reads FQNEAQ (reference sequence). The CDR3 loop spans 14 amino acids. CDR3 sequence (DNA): TGTGCCAGCAGCTATACAGGGGACGGCGGGGAGCTGTTTTTT. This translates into CASSYTGDGGELFF.

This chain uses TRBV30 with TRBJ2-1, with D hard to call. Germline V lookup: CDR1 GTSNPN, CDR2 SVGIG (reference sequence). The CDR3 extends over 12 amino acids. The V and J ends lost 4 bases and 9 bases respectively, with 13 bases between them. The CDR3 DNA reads TGTGCCTGGACCGAATCCCGGGTTGAGCAGTTCTTC. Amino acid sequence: CAWTESRVEQFF.

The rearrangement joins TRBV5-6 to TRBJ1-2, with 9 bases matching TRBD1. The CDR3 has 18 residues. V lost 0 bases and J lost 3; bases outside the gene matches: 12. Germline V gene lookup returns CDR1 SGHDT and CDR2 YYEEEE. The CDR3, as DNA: TGTGCCAGCAGCTTGGAGGAGTGGGGCCGACAGGGGGACTATGGCTACACCTTC. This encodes CASSLEEWGRQGDYGYTF.

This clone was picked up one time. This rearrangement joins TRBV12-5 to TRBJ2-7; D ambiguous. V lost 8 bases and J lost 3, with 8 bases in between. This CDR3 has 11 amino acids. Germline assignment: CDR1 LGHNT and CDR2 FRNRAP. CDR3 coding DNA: TGTGCTAGTCAGAAAAACTACGAGCAGTACTTC. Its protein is CASQKNYEQYF.

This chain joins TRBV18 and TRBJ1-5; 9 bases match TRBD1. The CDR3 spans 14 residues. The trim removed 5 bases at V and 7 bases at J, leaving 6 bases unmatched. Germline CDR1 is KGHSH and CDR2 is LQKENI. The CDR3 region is CASSSGTGKQPQHF. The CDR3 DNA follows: TGTGCCAGCTCATCTGGGACAGGGAAGCAGCCCCAGCATTTT.

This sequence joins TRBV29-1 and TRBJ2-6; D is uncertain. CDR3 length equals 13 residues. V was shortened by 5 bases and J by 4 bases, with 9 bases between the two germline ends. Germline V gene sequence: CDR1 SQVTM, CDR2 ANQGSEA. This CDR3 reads CSVPSLGANVLTF. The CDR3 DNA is TGCAGCGTTCCATCTCTAGGGGCCAACGTCCTGACTTTC. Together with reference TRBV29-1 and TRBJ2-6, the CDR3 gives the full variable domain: SAVISQKPSRDICQRGTSLTIQCQVDSQVTMMFWYRQQPGQSLTLIATANQGSEATYESGFVIDKFPISRPNLTFSTLTVSNMSPEDSSIYLCSVPSLGANVLTFGAGSRLTVL.

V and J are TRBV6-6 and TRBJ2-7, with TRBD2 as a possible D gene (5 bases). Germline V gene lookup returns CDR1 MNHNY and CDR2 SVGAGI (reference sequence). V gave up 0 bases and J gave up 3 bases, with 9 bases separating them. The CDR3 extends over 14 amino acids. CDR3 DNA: TGTGCCAGCAGTTACTCGATCCGGGACTACGAGCAGTACTTC. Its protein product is CASSYSIRDYEQYF.

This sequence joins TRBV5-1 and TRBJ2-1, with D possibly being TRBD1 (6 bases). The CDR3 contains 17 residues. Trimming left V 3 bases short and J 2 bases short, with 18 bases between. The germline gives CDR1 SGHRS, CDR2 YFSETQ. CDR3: CASSSYSGTRTYNEQFF. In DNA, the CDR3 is TGCGCCAGCAGCTCATACTCCGGGACACGCACCTACAATGAGCAGTTCTTC.

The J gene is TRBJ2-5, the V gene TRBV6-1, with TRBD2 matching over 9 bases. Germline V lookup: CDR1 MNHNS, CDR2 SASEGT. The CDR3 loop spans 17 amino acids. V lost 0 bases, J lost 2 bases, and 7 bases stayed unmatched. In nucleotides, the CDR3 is TGTGCCAGCAGTGAAGCGCCTTGGGCGGGAGGGCAAGAGACCCAGTACTTC. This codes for CASSEAPWAGGQETQYF.

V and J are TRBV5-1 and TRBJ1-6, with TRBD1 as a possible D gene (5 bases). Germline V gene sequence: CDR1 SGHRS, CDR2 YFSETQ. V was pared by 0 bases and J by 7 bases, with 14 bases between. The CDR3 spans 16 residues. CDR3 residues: CASSLASGGKNSPLHF. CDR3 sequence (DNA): TGCGCCAGCAGCTTGGCCTCGGGGGGTAAAAATTCACCCCTCCACTTT.

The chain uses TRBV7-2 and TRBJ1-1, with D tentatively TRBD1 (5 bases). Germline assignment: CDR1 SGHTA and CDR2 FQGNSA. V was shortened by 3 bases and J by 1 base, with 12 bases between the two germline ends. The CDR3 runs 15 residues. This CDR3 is CASSFDGDSNTEAFF. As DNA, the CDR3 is TGTGCCAGCAGCTTTGACGGGGACTCGAACACTGAAGCTTTCTTT.

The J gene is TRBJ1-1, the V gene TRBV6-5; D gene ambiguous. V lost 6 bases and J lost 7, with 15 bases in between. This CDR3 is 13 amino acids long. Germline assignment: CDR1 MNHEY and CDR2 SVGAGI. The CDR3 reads CASSRTTAREAFF. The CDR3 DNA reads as TGTGCCAGCAGCCGCACGACTGCACGTGAAGCTTTCTTT.

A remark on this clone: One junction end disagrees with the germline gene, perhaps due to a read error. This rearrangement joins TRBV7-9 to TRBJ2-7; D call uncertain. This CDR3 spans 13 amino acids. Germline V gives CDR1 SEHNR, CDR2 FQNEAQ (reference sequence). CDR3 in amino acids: CSSSLDPGYEQYF. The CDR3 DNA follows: TGTTCCAGCAGCTTAGACCCAGGTTACGAGCAGTACTTC.